The TCR beta chain under discussion was sequenced for a study of cytomegalovirus exposure and HLA in healthy donors. Study results and caveats: Reports state that TCR beta sequences accurately predicted most subjects' HLA-A and HLA-B alleles.

Amplification used 60 Vbeta primers and 13 Jbeta primers. Clones were sequenced by immunoSEQ multiplex PCR, and TCRdb holds only the in-frame ones, with some missing. The repertoire holds roughly 300,000 clones, more than 80% seen once, with less than 4.5% in the top ten. About this clone itself: Its antigen is undetermined.

The sample comprised PBMCs. The receptor comes from a man in his forties in good health and CMV-seropositive.

Here the CDR3 DNA reads TGTGCCAGCAGCTTCGGTCGGGCGGAGGCGGAGGAGCAGTACTTC. It specifies CASSFGRAEAEEQYF. The gene calls are TRBV11-2 and TRBJ2-7, with TRBD2 as a possible D gene (5 bases). The CDR3 covers 15 residues. Germline V gene data show CDR1 as SGHAT and CDR2 as FQNNGV. Trimming cost V 3 bases and J 7 bases, with 19 bases left between them.